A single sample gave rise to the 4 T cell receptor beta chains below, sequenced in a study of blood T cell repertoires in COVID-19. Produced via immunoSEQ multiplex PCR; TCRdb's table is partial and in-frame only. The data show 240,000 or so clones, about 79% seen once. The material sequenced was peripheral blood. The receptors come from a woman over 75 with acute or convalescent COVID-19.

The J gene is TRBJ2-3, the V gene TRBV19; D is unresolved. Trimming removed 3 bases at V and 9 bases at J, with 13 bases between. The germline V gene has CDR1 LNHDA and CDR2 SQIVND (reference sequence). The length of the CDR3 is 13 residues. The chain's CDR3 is CASSMVIMETQYF. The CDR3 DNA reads TGTGCCAGTAGTATGGTCATAATGGAGACGCAGTATTTT. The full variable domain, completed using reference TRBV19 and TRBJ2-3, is DGGITQSPKYLFRKEGQNVTLSCEQNLNHDAMYWYRQDPGQGLRLIYYSQIVNDFQKGDIAEGYSVSREKKESFPLTVTSAQKNPTAFYLCASSMVIMETQYFGPGTRLTVL.

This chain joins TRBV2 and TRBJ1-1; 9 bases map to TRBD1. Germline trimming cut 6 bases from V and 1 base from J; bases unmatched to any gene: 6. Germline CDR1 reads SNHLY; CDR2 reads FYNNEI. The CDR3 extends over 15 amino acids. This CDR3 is CASREHRGQNTEAFF. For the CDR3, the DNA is TGTGCCAGCAGGGAACACAGGGGGCAGAACACTGAAGCTTTCTTT.

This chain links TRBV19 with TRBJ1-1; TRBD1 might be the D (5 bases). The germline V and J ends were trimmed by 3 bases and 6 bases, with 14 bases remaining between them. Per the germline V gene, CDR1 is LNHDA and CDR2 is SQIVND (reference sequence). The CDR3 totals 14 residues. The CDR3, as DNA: TGTGCCAGTAGTATCCTGGGGACGGGGGCTGAAGCTTTCTTT. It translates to CASSILGTGAEAFF.

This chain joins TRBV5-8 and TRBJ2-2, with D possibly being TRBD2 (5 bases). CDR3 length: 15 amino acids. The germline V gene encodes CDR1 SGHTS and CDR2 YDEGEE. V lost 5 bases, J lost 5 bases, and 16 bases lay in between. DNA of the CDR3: TGTGCCAGCAGTCTGGGCGGCGGCGGGACCGGGGAGCTGTTTTTT. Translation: CASSLGGGGTGELFF.